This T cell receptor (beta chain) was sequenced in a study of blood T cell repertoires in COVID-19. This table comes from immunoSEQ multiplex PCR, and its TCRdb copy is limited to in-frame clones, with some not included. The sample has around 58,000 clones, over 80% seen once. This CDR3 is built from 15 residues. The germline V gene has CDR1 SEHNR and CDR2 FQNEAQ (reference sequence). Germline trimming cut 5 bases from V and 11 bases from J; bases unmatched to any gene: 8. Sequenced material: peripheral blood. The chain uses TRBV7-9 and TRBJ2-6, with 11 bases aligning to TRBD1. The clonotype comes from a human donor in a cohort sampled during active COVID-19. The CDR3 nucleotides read TGTGCCAGCAGCCCCCGGACAGGGGGCGCCGACGTCCTGACTTTC. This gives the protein CASSPRTGGADVLTF.